These 6 T cell receptor beta chains came from one sample sequenced in a study of blood T cell repertoires in COVID-19 (TCRdb year 2020). The protocol used for the library was the immunoSEQ multiplex PCR assay. Here the immuneACCESS table is served through TCRdb, limited to in-frame sequences with V and J called. Missing clones are a known gap in these copies; in checked studies unresolved V genes cover under half, and the rest lacks a known reason. For this sample the table gives about 46,000 clones, of which around nine tenths were detected only once. About 15% of the sample goes to the ten largest clones. Sequenced material: peripheral blood. These receptors came from a man aged 55 to 70 with active or convalescent COVID-19.

The chain employs TRBV18 and TRBJ1-3, with 10 bases aligning to TRBD1. Trimming took 5 bases from V and 4 from J; bases not matched to a gene: 5. The CDR3 length is 15 residues. Germline values: CDR1 KGHSH, CDR2 LQKENI. This CDR3 is CASSTGTGDGNTIYF. The CDR3 DNA reads TGTGCCAGCTCAACCGGGACAGGGGACGGAAACACCATATATTTT. The full variable domain, its missing parts supplied by reference TRBV18 and TRBJ1-3, is NAGVMQNPRHLVRRRGQEARLRCSPMKGHSHVYWYRQLPEEGLKFMVYLQKENIIDESGMPKERFSAEFPKEGPSILRIQQVVRGDSAAYFCASSTGTGDGNTIYFGEGSWLTVV.

The chain carries TRBV19 and TRBJ2-1; TRBD1 aligns across 7 bases. V lost 0 bases and J lost 8; bases outside the gene matches: 1. CDR1 is LNHDA and CDR2 is SQIVND in the germline V gene (reference sequence). The CDR3 has 13 amino acids. This chain's CDR3 is CASSIEGGHEQFF. CDR3 nucleotide sequence: TGTGCCAGTAGTATAGAAGGGGGCCATGAGCAGTTCTTC.

This chain joins TRBV2 and TRBJ1-3; no reliable D call. The germline CDR1 and CDR2 sequences are SNHLY and FYNNEI. V shed 6 bases and J shed 0 bases, with 6 bases lying between them. The CDR3 is made up of 13 amino acids. CDR3: CASRGDSGNTIYF. The CDR3 DNA sequence: TGTGCCAGCAGGGGAGACTCTGGAAACACCATATATTTT.

The chain combines TRBV4-1 with TRBJ1-1, with 7 nucleotides matching TRBD1. From germline, CDR1 is MGHRA and CDR2 YSYEKL. The CDR3 totals 18 residues. The J segment lost 1 base and the V segment lost 0 bases, leaving 11 bases of the junction unmatched. The CDR3 sequence: CASSQDAGGSVKNTEAFF. For the CDR3, the DNA is TGCGCCAGCAGCCAAGATGCAGGGGGAAGTGTTAAGAACACTGAAGCTTTCTTT.

This clone was seen a single time. V gene TRBV5-6 combines with J gene TRBJ2-3; weak D call: TRBD1 (6 bases). This CDR3 has 16 residues. Germline CDR1 is SGHDT and CDR2 is YYEEEE. The V end lost 0 bases, the J end lost 4 bases, and 15 bases lay between the germline ends. CDR3 DNA sequence: TGTGCCAGCAGCTTGGTTGGGGACACAAAAGCAGATACGCAGTATTTT. Translated: CASSLVGDTKADTQYF.

DNA of the CDR3: TGTGCCAGCAGCCAAGATCCAGGACAGAGCTACGAGCAGTACTTC. It yields the protein CASSQDPGQSYEQYF. The rearrangement links TRBV3-1 (or the pseudogene TRBV3-2) to TRBJ2-7; maybe TRBD1 (6 bases). From germline, CDR1 is LGHDT and CDR2 YNNKEL (reference sequence). The CDR3 spans 15 residues. V shed 0 bases and J shed 3 bases, with 12 bases lying between them.